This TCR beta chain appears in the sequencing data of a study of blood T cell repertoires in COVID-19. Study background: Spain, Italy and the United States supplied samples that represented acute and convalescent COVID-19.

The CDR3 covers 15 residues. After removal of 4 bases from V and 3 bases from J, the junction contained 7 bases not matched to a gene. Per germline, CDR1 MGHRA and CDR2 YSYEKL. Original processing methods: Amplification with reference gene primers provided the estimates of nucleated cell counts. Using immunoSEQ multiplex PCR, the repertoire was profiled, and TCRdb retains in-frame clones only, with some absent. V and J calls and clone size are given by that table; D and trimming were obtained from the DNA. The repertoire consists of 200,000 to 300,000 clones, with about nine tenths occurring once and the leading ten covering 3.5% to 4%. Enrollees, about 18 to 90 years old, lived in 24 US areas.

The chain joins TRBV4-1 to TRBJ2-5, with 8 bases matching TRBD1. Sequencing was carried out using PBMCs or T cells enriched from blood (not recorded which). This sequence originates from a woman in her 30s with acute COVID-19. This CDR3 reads CASSRTGTGKETQYF. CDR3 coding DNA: TGCGCCAGCAGCCGTACCGGGACAGGTAAAGAGACCCAGTACTTC.